A selection of T cell receptor beta chains follows, all from one sample in a study of T cell clonotyping in hematopoietic cell transplantation. Generated by immunoSEQ multiplex PCR, the TCRdb table keeps only in-frame clones and is missing some. The repertoire holds 65,000 to 80,000 clones, with approximately 95% as singletons. Sequences were derived from peripheral blood mononuclear cells, sampled before stem cell transplant. All receptors derive from a woman between 50 and 59 years old with acute myeloid leukemia. Some clones in this sample may be carry-over from other donors' samples. The CDR3 runs from the conserved cysteine through the conserved F or W. The D gene is left open where the match is weak. Size is omitted from some rows. Given values are once, few, many or a class for expanded clones.

TRBJ2-7 TRBD1 TRBV25-1 - TGTGCCAGCAAACGCTCCGGGACAGGGTTCAACGAGCAGTACTTC CASKRSGTGFNEQYF
TRBJ2-5 - TRBV2 - TGTGCCAGCAGTGTCCGTAAAGAGACCCAGTACTTC CASSVRKETQYF
TRBJ2-7 TRBD1 TRBV13 - TGTGCCAGCATCCAACAGGGGGCCGGGTACGAGCAGTACTTC CASIQQGAGYEQYF
TRBJ1-2 - TRBV6-5 - TGTGCCAGCAGTTACGGAGGGTATGGCTACACCTTC CASSYGGYGYTF
TRBJ1-1 - TRBV7-2 - TGTGCCAGCAGCTTAGGTGCAGGTTCTGAAGCTTTCTTT CASSLGAGSEAFF
TRBJ2-7 - TRBV11-2 - TGTGCCAGCAGCTTATTCAGGGGCTACGAGCAGTACTTC CASSLFRGYEQYF
TRBJ2-3 TRBD2 TRBV2 once TGTGCCAGCAGTAAAAAAGGACTAGCGGGAACCAAAGATACGCAGTATTTT CASSKKGLAGTKDTQYF
TRBJ2-7 TRBD1 TRBV19 - TGTGCCAGTAGTACCGGGACAGGAGCCTACGAGCAGTACTTC CASSTGTGAYEQYF
TRBJ2-5 - TRBV28 - TGTGCCAGCACCCTAGGGGGGTACCAAGAGACCCAGTACTTC CASTLGGYQETQYF
TRBJ2-4 - TRBV25-1 - TGTGCCAGCAGTGACTCGGGGGTCACGGACATTCAGTACTTC CASSDSGVTDIQYF
TRBJ1-1 - TRBV2 - TGTGCCAGCAGAGGGCTAACAGGGCCGAACACTGAAGCTTTCTTT CASRGLTGPNTEAFF
TRBJ2-1 TRBD2 TRBV25-1 - TGTGCCAGCAGGAATACCGGGGGGACCAATGAGCAGTTCTTC CASRNTGGTNEQFF
TRBJ2-5 - TRBV18 few TGTGCCAGCTCACCGGGTCAGCGAGAGACCCAGTACTTC CASSPGQRETQYF
TRBJ1-5 TRBD1 TRBV19 few TGTGCCAGCTCGGGACAGGGGATACGTCAGCCCCAGCATTTT CASSGQGIRQPQHF
TRBJ2-7 - TRBV5-6 - TGTGCCAGCAGCTTGGTGGACATCTCCTACGAGCAGTACTTC CASSLVDISYEQYF
TRBJ2-3 - TRBV7-8 - TGTGCCAGCAGCTTAGAATGGGGGAGCACAGATACGCAGTATTTT CASSLEWGSTDTQYF
TRBJ1-5 - TRBV30 - TGTGCCTGGACCTTCGGGGGGATGGGGCCCCAGCATTTT CAWTFGGMGPQHF
TRBJ1-2 TRBD1 TRBV6-6 - TGTGCCAGCAGTTCAACAAAACAGGGGAACTATGGCTACACCTTC CASSSTKQGNYGYTF
TRBJ1-3 - TRBV2 - TGTGCCAGCAGGCCGGACGGTACCTCTGGAAACACCATATATTTT CASRPDGTSGNTIYF
TRBJ2-7 - TRBV7-6 - TGTGCCAGCAGCTTCCCGGGAGAGCAGTACTTC CASSFPGEQYF
TRBJ2-2 TRBD1 TRBV2 - TGTGCCAGCAAGTGGGGACAGTCGAACACCGGGGAGCTGTTTTTT CASKWGQSNTGELFF
TRBJ1-1 - TRBV28 - TGTGCCAGCAGTTTGGTCAGGGAGAACACTGAAGCTTTCTTT CASSLVRENTEAFF
TRBJ2-7 - TRBV30 once TGTGCCTGGAGTCTTGACGTAGCCTACGAGCAGTACTTC CAWSLDVAYEQYF
TRBJ2-7 - TRBV7-6 - TGTGCCAGCAGCTTAGTCCGAGCGGGTGAGCAGTACTTC CASSLVRAGEQYF
TRBJ2-7 TRBD2 TRBV27 - TGTGCCAGCAGTTCTACCCACGCGGGGGCCTACGAGCAGTACTTC CASSSTHAGAYEQYF
TRBJ1-5 - TRBV30 - TGTGCCTGGAGTCGGTTAGGTCAGCCCCAGCATTTT CAWSRLGQPQHF
TRBJ1-4 - TRBV2 - TGTGCCAGCAGCTCGGCCGGGACCGAGCCAATAAATGAAAAACTGTTTTTT CASSSAGTEPINEKLFF
TRBJ1-1 TRBD1 TRBV30 - TGTGCCTGGAGTGTAGTCGGGACAGGGAACACTGAAGCTTTCTTT CAWSVVGTGNTEAFF
TRBJ1-6 - TRBV28 - TGTGCCAGCAGTTTCCTCGGTGGCAGGGCGAATTCACCCCTCCACTTT CASSFLGGRANSPLHF
TRBJ2-2 - TRBV6-5 - TGTGCCAGCAGAGAAAGGCGGAACACCGGGGAGCTGTTTTTT CASRERRNTGELFF
TRBJ1-4 - TRBV10-3 - TGTGCCATCAGTGAGAGGGACCAGGAAAAACTGTTTTTT CAISERDQEKLFF
TRBJ2-5 - TRBV4-1 - TGCGCCAGCAGCCAATCCTATAGGGGGGAGCAAGAGACCCAGTACTTC CASSQSYRGEQETQYF
TRBJ2-7 - TRBV19 - TGTGCCAGTAGTATAGAATCGGCGGGGTCTAGCTACGAGCAGTACTTC CASSIESAGSSYEQYF